What follows describes a single T cell receptor beta chain. Generated by immunoSEQ multiplex PCR, the TCRdb table keeps only in-frame clones and is missing some. The table lists a few hundred thousand clones, 75% to 90% of them singletons. These data belong to a study of blood T cell repertoires in COVID-19. Study-wide background: Sites in the United States, Italy and Spain provided acute and convalescent COVID-19 samples.

With 4 bases removed from V and 3 bases from J, the gap between germline ends came to 7 bases. This CDR3 has 13 residues. The chain is built from TRBV12-3 or TRBV12-4 and TRBJ2-4, with TRBD1 as a possible D gene (5 bases). The origin of this receptor is a man between 25 and 39 years old with acute or convalescent COVID-19. The sequencing input was peripheral blood. CDR3 residues: CASSSQGKNIQYF. The CDR3 coding sequence is TGTGCCAGCAGTTCTCAGGGCAAAAACATTCAGTACTTC.